This T cell receptor beta chain was identified in a study of cytomegalovirus exposure and HLA in healthy donors. Study background: A prior analysis found roughly 100 million unique TCR beta sequences from 150 million to 200 million T cells.

This clone was detected only a few times. 13 Jbeta primers and 60 Vbeta primers were used for the PCR. Assay: immunoSEQ multiplex PCR; the TCRdb copy retains only in-frame clones and omits some. In the table there are approximately 58,000 clones, 65% to 90% of which are singletons. This CDR3 contains 12 residues. Trimming cost V 2 bases and J 7 bases, with 8 bases left between them. Germline CDR1 is MDHEN and CDR2 is SYDVKM. The receptor comes from a man aged 25-40 years in good health and CMV-seronegative. The J gene is TRBJ1-1, the V gene TRBV28; D is possibly TRBD1 (6 bases). Sequencing was done on a sample of PBMCs. CDR3: CASSLTQGEAFF. For the CDR3, the DNA is TGTGCCAGCAGTTTAACACAGGGTGAAGCTTTCTTT.